A selection of T cell receptor beta chains follows, all from one sample in a study of human T cells and chemical hapten exposure. Via MiXCR, TCRdb re-called the RACE reads, giving one row per CDR3 protein. Of about 110,000 distinct CDR3 sequences listed, around 10% are singletons. The sample in question was whole blood, obtained in connection with sensitization to the hapten diphenylcyclopropenone (DPC). The receptors originated from a woman between 50 and 59 years old with alopecia areata. Some clones in this sample may be carry-over from other donors' samples. Both conserved end residues are part of each CDR3. D genes are given only for firm matches. Where a row states a size, it is once, few, many or the class of an expanded clone; other rows omit it.

abundance,j_gene,d_gene,v_gene,CDR3nt,CDR3aa
.,TRBJ2-2,.,TRBV2,TGTGCCAGCAGTCCTAGGTACACCGGGGAGCTGTTTTTT,CASSPRYTGELFF
.,TRBJ2-3,.,TRBV27,TGTGCCAGCCTTCCGGGGGAGGCTAGCGGCACAGATACGCAGTATTTT,CASLPGEASGTDTQYF
.,TRBJ1-4,.,TRBV20-1,TGCAGTGCCCGGGGGGCTAATGAAAAACTGTTTTTT,CSARGANEKLFF
.,TRBJ2-7,.,TRBV5-4,TGTGCCAGCAGCTTCTACAGGGTCGGGTCCTACGAGCAGTACTTC,CASSFYRVGSYEQYF
few,TRBJ2-7,.,TRBV20-1,TGCAGTGCTAGAGATCCCTCCATCCTCTACGAGCAGTACTTC,CSARDPSILYEQYF
few,TRBJ2-7,TRBD1,TRBV18,TGTGCCAGCTCACCACAGGGGGCTAGCTCCTACGAGCAGTACTTC,CASSPQGASSYEQYF
many,TRBJ2-3,TRBD1,TRBV5-1,TGCGCCAGCAGCTTGCCGACAGGGGCGACCACAGATACGCAGTATTTT,CASSLPTGATTDTQYF
many,TRBJ1-6,.,TRBV5-1,TGCGCCAGCAGCCGCGACTTCGGATCCCCCCTCCACTTT,CASSRDFGSPLHF
few,TRBJ1-1,TRBD1,TRBV5-1,TGCGCCAGCAGCCTACAGGGGGCAGGTGAAGCTTTCTTT,CASSLQGAGEAFF
.,TRBJ1-4,.,TRBV9,TGTGCCAGCAGCCGAGGGCGGGGCAGCACTAATGAAAAACTGTTTTTT,CASSRGRGSTNEKLFF
.,TRBJ2-7,.,TRBV20-1,TGCAGTGCCCTTCCGGGACAAGATCCCTACGAGCAGTACTTC,CSALPGQDPYEQYF
.,TRBJ1-5,.,TRBV23-1,TGCGCCAGCAGTCAATCGTTCCCGGGGCAGAACAATCAGCCCCAGCATTTT,CASSQSFPGQNNQPQHF
few,TRBJ2-2,.,TRBV6-5,TGTGCCAGCAGGGGCGGTCCCGGACAAGGGAAAACCGGGGAGCTGTTTTTT,CASRGGPGQGKTGELFF
few,TRBJ1-6,.,TRBV4-1,TGCGCCAGCAGCCTTAGACAGGATAATTCACCCCTCCACTTT,CASSLRQDNSPLHF
few,TRBJ2-1,.,TRBV6-6,TGTGCCAGCAGTTACTCGAAAGACAATGAGCAGTTCTTC,CASSYSKDNEQFF
.,TRBJ2-5,TRBD1,TRBV5-1,TGCGCCAGCAGCCTGGGGACAGCCCAAGAGACCCAGTACTTC,CASSLGTAQETQYF
.,TRBJ2-7,.,TRBV7-2,TGTGCCAGCAGCTTCCGGACAGACCCCAGCGAGCAGTACTTC,CASSFRTDPSEQYF
.,TRBJ1-5,.,TRBV5-5,TGTGCCAGCAGCTCCCAGGACAATCAGCCCCAGCATTTT,CASSSQDNQPQHF
few,TRBJ2-3,.,TRBV5-1,TGCGCCAGCGCGGGGGCAAGGACAGATACGCAGTATTTT,CASAGARTDTQYF
.,TRBJ2-7,TRBD1,TRBV18,TGTGCCAGCTCACCAGTTCAGGGGGATACGCACGAGCAGTACTTC,CASSPVQGDTHEQYF
few,TRBJ1-4,.,TRBV20-1,TGCAGTGCCCCGCGAGGGACAACTAATGAAAAACTGTTTTTT,CSAPRGTTNEKLFF
few,TRBJ2-1,.,TRBV7-9,TGTGCCAGCAGCTCTTACAGGGAGGGTTACAATGAGCAGTTCTTC,CASSSYREGYNEQFF